This TCR beta chain emerged from a study of esophageal squamous cell carcinoma under preoperative chemotherapy (dated by TCRdb to 2016 to 2018). With respect to the entire study: Both tumor-infiltrating lymphocytes and peripheral blood T cells had their TCR repertoires profiled in the study. About five patients with primary esophageal squamous cell carcinoma were included in the cohort. Repertoires from samples obtained before paclitaxel-nedaplatin therapy were compared with repertoires from samples obtained after paclitaxel-nedaplatin therapy. In patients with esophageal squamous cell carcinoma, the study looked at what paclitaxel-nedaplatin chemotherapy did to T-cell receptor repertoires. Broad study findings and their caveats: Clonotype frequencies shifted immediately and substantially under paclitaxel-nedaplatin therapy, and abundant clones were more likely to contract than to amplify. TCR diversity increased significantly in peripheral T cells after chemotherapy, but not in tumor-infiltrating lymphocytes. The cohort was small, with only a few patients with esophageal squamous cell carcinoma analyzed. Rather than arising solely from local clonal changes, post-treatment tumor-infiltrating lymphocytes appeared to come partly from peripheral T cells that migrated into the tumor.

As concerns this clonotype: Its antigen has not been determined. It is likely a read error, because the conserved phenylalanine at the end of the CDR3 is missing. It is unclear where the CDR3 begins or ends on the DNA, so no DNA is shown, and the CDR3 is as TCRdb lists it.

CDR1 SGHTA and CDR2 FQGNSA are derived from the germline V gene. The CDR3 length is 14 residues, termini included. Library prep was done by PCR. Instrument on record: HiSeq X Ten. High-throughput sequencing was used to characterize TCR repertoires. The raw public data were reprocessed by TCRdb itself: fastp quality trimming at Q25, MiXCR clonotype calling, in-frame beta chains only. Each record represents a unique CDR3 protein, reported with the most common genes and DNA among its rows. Counted in this sample were some 32,000 distinct CDR3 sequences; 52% of them appeared once. The ten largest clonotypes hold roughly 24% of the sample. The intended sense of this specimen's time point label: after preoperative PTX-NDP chemotherapy. Before surgery, patients were given paclitaxel-nedaplatin as preoperative chemotherapy.

The chain joins TRBV7-2 to TRBJ2-5; no check of the table's D call, TRBD1, against the DNA was made. The sequence came from a human donor with esophageal squamous cell carcinoma. The donor label of this sample is uncertain. Sampling was carried out from a patient given preoperative chemotherapy. The CDR3 region has the sequence CASSLGGDSKTQLS.